These 26 T cell receptor beta chains originate from one sample sequenced in a study of blood T cell repertoires in COVID-19. The assay was immunoSEQ multiplex PCR, and TCRdb's table has in-frame clones only and misses some. The table shows around 100,000 clones, with 70% to 85% occurring only once. Sequencing was done on a sample of peripheral blood. These receptors were obtained from a man aged 55 to 70 with active or convalescent COVID-19.

The rearrangement links TRBV19 to TRBJ1-4, with D tentatively TRBD1 (6 bases). The germline V gene encodes CDR1 LNHDA and CDR2 SQIVND (reference sequence). This CDR3 contains 15 residues. V was shortened by 10 bases and J by 0 bases, with 15 bases between the two germline ends. The CDR3 protein is CATKGGHTTNEKLFF. The CDR3 DNA reads as TGTGCCACCAAAGGGGGACATACAACTAATGAAAAACTGTTTTTT.

CDR3 bases: TGTGCCAGCAATTTGCTCGAGCGGAGCTACGAGCAGTACTTC. Residues: CASNLLERSYEQYF. J is TRBJ2-7 and V is TRBV2, with TRBD2 as a possible D gene (5 bases). CDR1 SNHLY and CDR2 FYNNEI come from the germline V gene. This CDR3 has 14 residues. V lost 7 bases to trimming and J lost 3 bases, with 16 bases between them.

The V call is TRBV9, the J call TRBJ2-5, with 7 bases matching TRBD1. CDR3 length equals 14 residues. V shed 2 bases, J shed 4 bases, and the junction held 5 bases outside the gene matches. CDR1 is SGDLS and CDR2 is YYNGEE in the germline V gene. This CDR3 reads CASSVSTGRETQYF. The DNA of the CDR3 is TGTGCCAGCAGCGTGTCGACAGGGAGAGAGACCCAGTACTTC.

The chain employs TRBV28 and TRBJ1-2; the D gene is possibly TRBD1 (5 bases). This CDR3 contains 16 residues. V dropped 6 bases and J dropped 4 bases, with 21 bases sitting between them. Germline loops: CDR1 MDHEN, CDR2 SYDVKM. The CDR3 is CASSPTRGGSLYGYTF. Written as DNA, the CDR3 is TGTGCCAGCAGCCCTACTCGGGGGGGGAGCCTCTATGGCTACACCTTC.

The V and J genes are TRBV5-1 and TRBJ2-3, with 7 bases matching TRBD2. The V and J ends lost 0 bases and 2 bases, in that order; junction bases with no gene match: 6. The CDR3 contains 16 residues. From germline, CDR1 is SGHRS and CDR2 YFSETQ. The DNA for the CDR3 is TGCGCCAGCAGCTTGGCCCCGGGAGGCGCCACAGATACGCAGTATTTT. This gives the protein CASSLAPGGATDTQYF.

The J gene is TRBJ1-3, the V gene TRBV11-3, with a possible D match to TRBD1 (5 bases). Germline lookup yields CDR1 SGHNT and CDR2 YENEEA. The CDR3 has 15 residues. Between the trimmed V and J ends, which lost 8 bases and 0 bases, there was a span of 14 bases. The CDR3 loop reads CASAFVTASGNTIYF. CDR3 nucleotide sequence: TGTGCCAGCGCCTTTGTGACAGCCTCTGGAAACACCATATATTTT.

The chain couples TRBV6-6 to TRBJ2-5; 7 bases align to TRBD1. The CDR3 covers 16 residues. With 0 bases clipped from V and 1 base from J, the junction kept 5 bases outside the gene matches. Germline V gene sequence: CDR1 MNHNY, CDR2 SVGAGI (reference sequence). This chain's CDR3 is CASSYSRDSIQETQYF. In DNA, the CDR3 is TGTGCCAGCAGTTACTCGAGGGACAGCATCCAAGAGACCCAGTACTTC.

V and J are TRBV27 and TRBJ1-4, with D possibly matching TRBD1 (5 bases). Germline V gene data show CDR1 as MNHEY and CDR2 as SMNVEV (reference sequence). V dropped 1 base and J dropped 9 bases, with 12 bases sitting between them. CDR3 length: 14 residues. CDR3 protein: CASSLFSGRQKLFF. The CDR3 DNA reads as TGTGCCAGCAGTTTATTTTCAGGGAGGCAAAAACTGTTTTTT.

This clone was observed a few times. The chain has TRBV10-3 and TRBJ1-5; TRBD1 matches at 10 bases. V trimming: 5 bases; J trimming: 6 bases; junction bases outside the gene matches: 1. CDR3 size: 13 residues. Germline CDR1 is ENHRY and CDR2 is SYGVKD. CDR3 sequence: CAISRTGGQPQHF. The CDR3 DNA follows: TGTGCCATCAGTAGGACAGGGGGTCAGCCCCAGCATTTT.

This clone appeared a single time. This chain connects TRBV27 to TRBJ1-1, with D unclear. The V gene lost 3 bases and the J gene lost 4 bases, with 9 bases spanning the gap. The CDR3 is 13 amino acids. The germline CDR1 and CDR2 sequences are MNHEY and SMNVEV (reference sequence). CDR3 nucleotides: TGTGCCAGCAGTTTTCGGGAAGGCACTGAAGCTTTCTTT. Its translation is CASSFREGTEAFF.

V and J are TRBV7-9 and TRBJ2-3; 8 bases are shared with TRBD1. With V trimmed by 3 bases and J by 2 bases, 4 bases remained unmatched. The germline V gene encodes CDR1 SEHNR and CDR2 FQNEAQ (reference sequence). This CDR3 region has 15 residues. The CDR3 here is CASSFGQGYTDTQYF. The CDR3 DNA sequence: TGTGCCAGCAGCTTTGGACAGGGCTACACAGATACGCAGTATTTT.

This chain joins TRBV4-3 and TRBJ1-1, with a possible D match to TRBD1 (5 bases). Trimming removed 0 bases from V and 1 base from J, with 12 bases in between. CDR1 LGHNA and CDR2 YSLEER come from the germline V gene. The CDR3 extends over 16 amino acids. CDR3 amino acids: CASSQDPGQKNTEAFF. The CDR3 DNA sequence: TGCGCCAGCAGCCAAGATCCCGGACAAAAGAACACTGAAGCTTTCTTT.

This clone showed up many times. This rearrangement joins TRBV9 to TRBJ1-2; the match to TRBD1 covers 7 bases. This CDR3 is built from 12 residues. The germline gives CDR1 SGDLS, CDR2 YYNGEE. Losses at the gene ends were 2 bases for V and 7 bases for J; bases not matched to a gene: 2. The CDR3: CASSVDRFGYTF. DNA of the CDR3: TGTGCCAGCAGCGTGGACAGGTTTGGCTACACCTTC.

The chain couples TRBV24-1 to TRBJ2-3; D not resolved. V was pared by 6 bases and J by 0 bases, with 12 bases between. Looked up from germline, CDR1 is KGHDR and CDR2 is SFDVKD. The CDR3 runs to 15 residues. CDR3 DNA sequence: TGTGCCACCAGTCTCGGCGGAATTAGCACAGATACGCAGTATTTT. It yields the protein CATSLGGISTDTQYF.

The chain combines TRBV29-1 with TRBJ2-2; the D gene is possibly TRBD1 (6 bases). From germline, CDR1 is SQVTM and CDR2 ANQGSEA. V shed 1 base and J shed 3 bases, with 9 bases lying between them. This CDR3 is 14 amino acids long. The CDR3 DNA sequence: TGCAGCGTTGAAGCCAGGGGAGACACCGGGGAGCTGTTTTTT. Protein sequence: CSVEARGDTGELFF.

This chain uses TRBV7-2 with TRBJ1-2; 10 bases agree with TRBD1. This CDR3 has 16 amino acids. Germline-derived CDR1 and CDR2 are SGHTA and FQGNSA. With V trimmed by 4 bases and J by 4 bases, 9 bases remained unmatched. The CDR3 coding sequence is TGTGCCAGCAGCTCATCCGGGACAGGGGAGGTCTATGGCTACACCTTC. Translation gives CASSSSGTGEVYGYTF.

The V gene is TRBV5-1, the J gene TRBJ1-6; 9 bases agree with TRBD1. Germline values: CDR1 SGHRS, CDR2 YFSETQ. This CDR3 region has 15 residues. V shed 4 bases and J 7 bases; nucleotides not matched to a gene: 6. CDR3 in DNA: TGCGCCAGCAGCCGTACAGGGGGCGAAAATTCACCCCTCCACTTT. Its protein product is CASSRTGGENSPLHF.

This clone was seen just once. The rearrangement joins TRBV19 to TRBJ2-2; 11 bases line up with TRBD1. The J segment lost 4 bases and the V segment lost 10 bases, leaving 8 bases of the junction unmatched. Germline V gene data show CDR1 as LNHDA and CDR2 as SQIVND (reference sequence). The CDR3 runs 15 residues. The CDR3 DNA is TGTGCCATCAGACCGGGACAGGGGGGCACCGGGGAGCTGTTTTTT. Residues: CAIRPGQGGTGELFF.

This sequence joins TRBV6-5 and TRBJ1-5, with 7 bases lining up with TRBD1. Germline CDR1 reads MNHEY; CDR2 reads SVGAGI. This CDR3 is 15 amino acids long. The V and J ends lost 6 bases and 1 base, in that order; junction bases with no gene match: 6. The CDR3 sequence is CASSKTGNSNQPQHF. The CDR3 nucleotides read TGTGCCAGCAGCAAGACAGGGAACAGCAATCAGCCCCAGCATTTT.

The chain uses TRBV25-1 and TRBJ2-5; 8 nucleotides line up with TRBD1. The CDR3 spans 13 residues. CDR1 and CDR2 from the germline V gene are MGHDK and SYGVNS. The trim removed 4 bases at V and 6 bases at J, leaving 4 bases unmatched. In nucleotides, the CDR3 is TGTGCCAGCAGTGTCGGACAGGGAAAGACCCAGTACTTC. Translation gives CASSVGQGKTQYF.

The rearrangement uses TRBV5-1 and TRBJ1-4, with D uncertain. Trimming cost V 7 bases and J 6 bases, with 19 bases left between them. Looked up from germline, CDR1 is SGHRS and CDR2 is YFSETQ. CDR3 size: 15 residues. The CDR3 protein is CASQLEGLGYEKLFF. The CDR3 DNA sequence: TGCGCCAGCCAGCTGGAGGGCTTGGGATATGAAAAACTGTTTTTT. The complete variable domain, with remaining parts taken from reference TRBV5-1 and TRBJ1-4, reads KAGVTQTPRYLIKTRGQQVTLSCSPISGHRSVSWYQQTPGQGLQFLFEYFSETQRNKGNFPGRFSGRQFSNSRSEMNVSTLELGDSALYLCASQLEGLGYEKLFFGSGTQLSVL.

The chain joins TRBV18 to TRBJ1-4, with a possible D match to TRBD1 (5 bases). This CDR3 region has 13 residues. Germline V CDR1 and CDR2: KGHSH, LQKENI. V was trimmed by 3 bases and J by 8 bases, leaving 10 bases between them. CDR3 amino acids: CASSPTAGEKLFF. The CDR3 coding sequence is TGTGCCAGCTCACCGACAGCAGGGGAAAAACTGTTTTTT.

The rearrangement links TRBV9 to TRBJ2-3; TRBD1 matches 7 bases. The CDR3 has 16 amino acids. Germline loops: CDR1 SGDLS, CDR2 YYNGEE. V was clipped by 0 bases and J by 7 bases; unmatched bases: 11. CDR3 amino acids: CASSVEGAGGRNTQYF. DNA for the CDR3: TGTGCCAGCAGCGTAGAGGGGGCAGGGGGTAGGAATACGCAGTATTTT.

This clone was counted once. The chain links TRBV3-1 (or the pseudogene TRBV3-2) to TRBJ2-3; tentatively, D is TRBD2 (5 bases). Germline values: CDR1 LGHDT, CDR2 YNNKEL (reference sequence). The V and J ends lost 4 bases and 2 bases respectively, with 10 bases between them. This CDR3 is built from 14 residues. The CDR3 nucleotides are TGTGCCAGCAGCCCGGGATTACTCACAGATACGCAGTATTTT. Protein sequence: CASSPGLLTDTQYF.

V gene TRBV7-6 combines with J gene TRBJ2-1; 7 positions agree with TRBD2. The length of the CDR3 is 16 residues. In germline, CDR1 is SGHVS, CDR2 FNYEAQ. Unmatched junction bases numbered 10, after V lost 4 bases and J lost 4 bases. CDR3 sequence reads: CASSSPLSGVYNEQFF. The CDR3 DNA reads as TGTGCCAGCAGCTCCCCGTTGAGCGGGGTATACAATGAGCAGTTCTTC.

Only one count was recorded for this clone. This rearrangement joins TRBV19 to TRBJ1-2, with a tentative D call TRBD1 (6 bases). This CDR3 comprises 16 residues. Germline lookup yields CDR1 LNHDA and CDR2 SQIVND (reference sequence). Deletions cut 3 bases from V and 2 bases from J, with 16 bases between. CDR3 loop: CASSISWEGENYGYTF. CDR3 sequence (DNA): TGTGCCAGTAGTATTTCGTGGGAGGGGGAGAACTATGGCTACACCTTC.